This T cell receptor (beta chain) was sequenced during a study of vaccination and CD4 T cells after COVID-19. About the study: Blood was drawn a median about 75 days post second dose, range 14 to 241. Each of the control cultures got a CEFX pool, an HIV-1 Nef pool, or no peptide.

Sequencing of the DNA from cultured CD4+ T cells was carried out with the Oncomine TCR Beta short-read assay. TCRdb redid the calling of the PCR reads with MiXCR, one entry per CDR3 protein. Of roughly 9,700 distinct CDR3 sequences in the sample, approximately 64% were seen once. J lost 2 bases, V lost 0 bases, and 5 bases had no gene match. CDR1 is MNHEY and CDR2 is SVGAGI in the germline V gene. This CDR3 has 16 residues. This sample's treatment: approximately 11-day PBMC culture with coronavirus spike peptide pools or control peptides (ViraFEST assay). As for this clonotype: Its target is unknown.

The sample comprised CD4+ T cells from blood, cultured in vitro. This sequence was found in a human donor who had recovered from COVID-19. This chain connects TRBV6-5 to TRBJ2-3; 7 nucleotides agree with TRBD2. The CDR3 bases are TGTGCCAGCAGTTACTCAGCTAGCGGCCTCACAGATACGCAGTATTTT. This codes for CASSYSASGLTDTQYF.